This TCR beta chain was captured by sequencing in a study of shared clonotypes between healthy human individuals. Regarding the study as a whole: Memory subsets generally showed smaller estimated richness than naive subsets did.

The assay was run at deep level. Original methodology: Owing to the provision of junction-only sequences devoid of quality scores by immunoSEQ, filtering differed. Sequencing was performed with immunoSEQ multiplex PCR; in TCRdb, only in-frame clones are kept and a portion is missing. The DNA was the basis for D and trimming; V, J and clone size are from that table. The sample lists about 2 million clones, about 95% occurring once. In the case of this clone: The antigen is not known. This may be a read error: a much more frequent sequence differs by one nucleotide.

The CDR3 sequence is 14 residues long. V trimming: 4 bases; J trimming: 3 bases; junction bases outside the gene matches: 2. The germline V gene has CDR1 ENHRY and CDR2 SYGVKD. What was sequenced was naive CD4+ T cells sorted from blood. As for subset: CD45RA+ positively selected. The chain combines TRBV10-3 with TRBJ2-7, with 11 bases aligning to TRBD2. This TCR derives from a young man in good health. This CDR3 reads CAISGGLADYEQYF. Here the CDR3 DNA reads TGTGCCATCAGTGGGGGACTAGCGGACTACGAGCAGTACTTC.